These T cell receptor beta chains were read from a single sample in a study of T cell changes during pregnancy in multiple sclerosis. The table came from immunoSEQ multiplex PCR; TCRdb's copy has only in-frame clones and leaves some out. The repertoire consists of under 70,000 clones, with about nine tenths occurring once and the leading ten covering about 2.2%. Sequencing used peripheral blood, obtained in the third trimester of pregnancy. The receptors were sampled from a female donor in good health, enrolled as a control in a pregnancy study. Each CDR3 is given without its conserved first and last residue.

TRBV5-4,TRBJ1-2,ASSLLREGYYGYT
TRBV29-1,TRBJ2-1,SVGGGVYNEQF
TRBV2,TRBJ2-1,ASVSGSYNEQF
TRBV30,TRBJ1-5,AWSVKGWGGQPQH
TRBV5-1,TRBJ2-1,ASARNRDPSYNEQF
TRBV19,TRBJ1-5,ASSAKGSNQPQH
TRBV29-1,TRBJ2-7,SVEGGAGVSSYEQY
TRBV19,TRBJ1-2,ASSISVGYT
TRBV2,TRBJ2-3,ASSAGVGGRDTQY
TRBV4-2,TRBJ2-2,ASSQEFGDTGELF
TRBV5-1,TRBJ1-1,ASSLSSPNTEAF
TRBV7-9,TRBJ2-5,ASSSNRDSRKETQY
TRBV19,TRBJ2-3,ASSILGGAAARTDTQY
TRBV27,TRBJ2-5,ASRLAGGLQETQY
TRBV29-1,TRBJ2-5,SVVEGVETQY
TRBV11-3,TRBJ1-5,ASSLVGSGGMGSNQPQH
TRBV6-1,TRBJ2-7,ASQTSGSGEQY
TRBV14,TRBJ2-7,ASSQVGTGRPREQY
TRBV6-1,TRBJ1-5,ASRQPGQDISAQH
TRBV5-1,TRBJ1-2,ASSNRQGTYGYT
TRBV4-1,TRBJ2-1,ASSQGPPPGNEQF
TRBV27,TRBJ2-1,ASSSGTSSYNEQF
TRBV18,TRBJ2-6,ASSPRLANSGANVLT
TRBV30,TRBJ2-6,AFAVSGANVLT
TRBV27,TRBJ2-7,ASSLTGFYEQY
TRBV6-5,TRBJ1-4,ASSYSTGLKLF
TRBV5-1,TRBJ2-3,ASSLGLAGVVSFADTQY
TRBV5-6,TRBJ2-1,ASSLLEGLAGVREQF
TRBV7-9,TRBJ2-3,ASSQGLADTDTQY
TRBV27,TRBJ2-7,ASSFELSGAYEQY
TRBV10-3,TRBJ2-3,AILGQGADTQY
TRBV5-6,TRBJ2-2,ASSSVNTGSAGELF
TRBV11-2,TRBJ1-4,ASSLGYRGVGEKLF
TRBV28,TRBJ1-1,ASSPRQGAPDTEAF
TRBV6-1,TRBJ2-7,ASSEFLAGAYEQY
TRBV11-2,TRBJ1-1,ASSLGTGGITEAF
TRBV2,TRBJ1-5,ASKGAVSNQPQH
TRBV5-1,TRBJ2-1,ASSLYDNMEDYNEQF
TRBV5-5,TRBJ1-5,ASSLNNQPQH
TRBV4-1,TRBJ2-1,ASSVQGAFSYNEQF
TRBV9,TRBJ2-5,ASSVGREQTQY
TRBV6-1,TRBJ1-5,ASSADRGRWQPQH
TRBV5-4,TRBJ1-1,ASSLGGRALNTEAF
TRBV10-3,TRBJ2-6,AISLRTGSGVLT
TRBV19,TRBJ1-1,ASRDRNTEAF
TRBV7-3,TRBJ2-1,ASSLALGQTEQF
TRBV6-4,TRBJ2-1,ASSDPRTGNNEQF